Listed here are 19 T cell receptor beta chains from one sample, sequenced in a study of T cell responses to AZD1222 COVID-19 vaccine. Clones were read by immunoSEQ multiplex PCR, and TCRdb kept only the in-frame ones, dropping some. The table has about 94,000 clones, 85% seen once. Material: peripheral blood, obtained 28 days after the second AZD1222 dose. These receptors all come from an adult who received the AZD1222 COVID-19 vaccine.

The chain has TRBV12-3 or TRBV12-4 and TRBJ2-2; unclear D gene. V was pared by 2 bases and J by 7 bases, with 5 bases between. The CDR3 extends over 12 amino acids. CDR3 loop: CASSLSLGELFF. For the CDR3, the DNA is TGTGCCAGCAGTTTAAGCCTCGGGGAGCTGTTTTTT.

This clone was recorded once. This chain uses TRBV21-1 with TRBJ2-7; the tabulated D call, TRBD1, remains unverified against the DNA. TRBV21-1 is marked as a pseudogene. This CDR3 is 18 amino acids long. The CDR3 spells CASSDPPIGKGPSYEQYF. CDR3 DNA sequence: TGTGCCAGCAGCGATCCGCCCATAGGAAAGGGGCCGTCCTACGAGCAGTACTTC.

This chain joins TRBV7-2 and TRBJ2-3; TRBD2 aligns across 9 bases. Germline CDR1 and CDR2: SGHTA and FQGNSA. Trimming took 5 bases from V and 4 from J; bases not matched to a gene: 10. The CDR3 contains 16 residues. The CDR3 loop is CASSLRIAGAADTQYF. DNA of the CDR3: TGTGCCAGCAGCCTCCGGATAGCGGGAGCGGCAGATACGCAGTATTTT.

This rearrangement joins TRBV3-1 (or the pseudogene TRBV3-2) to TRBJ2-5, with D possibly TRBD2 on 5 matching bases. Germline lookup yields CDR1 LGHDT and CDR2 YNNKEL (reference sequence). The ends were cut back, 1 base at V and 5 bases at J, with 8 bases in the middle. The CDR3 has 13 residues. This CDR3 is CASSQGWRETQYF. The DNA for the CDR3 is TGTGCCAGCAGCCAAGGATGGAGGGAGACCCAGTACTTC.

This chain links TRBV5-1 with TRBJ1-2, with D possibly TRBD1 on 5 matching bases. Trimming shortened V by 0 bases and J by 0 bases, and 12 bases separated the two germline ends. Germline V CDR1 and CDR2: SGHRS, YFSETQ. The CDR3 runs 16 residues. This CDR3 is CASSLAADTANYGYTF. For the CDR3, the DNA is TGCGCCAGCAGCTTGGCCGCGGACACCGCTAACTATGGCTACACCTTC.

The rearrangement links TRBV15 to TRBJ2-1; D call uncertain. The germline gives CDR1 LNHNV, CDR2 YYDKDF (reference sequence). This CDR3 comprises 16 residues. V was trimmed by 1 base and J by 4 bases, leaving 14 bases between them. The DNA for the CDR3 is TGTGCCACCAGCAGAGGACAAGGAGACCTTTACAATGAGCAGTTCTTC. Translated, it gives CATSRGQGDLYNEQFF. The full variable domain, with the rest looked up from reference TRBV15 and TRBJ2-1, is DAMVIQNPRYQVTQFGKPVTLSCSQTLNHNVMYWYQQKSSQAPKLLFHYYDKDFNNEADTPDNFQSRRPNTSFCFLDIRSPGLGDTAMYLCATSRGQGDLYNEQFFGPGTRLTVL.

The gene calls are TRBV5-1 and TRBJ2-1, with 9 bases matching TRBD1. Germline CDR1 reads SGHRS; CDR2 reads YFSETQ. The CDR3 is made up of 16 amino acids. After removal of 0 bases from V and 4 bases from J, the junction contained 5 bases not matched to a gene. The chain's CDR3 is CASSLEGTGQYNEQFF. CDR3 in DNA: TGCGCCAGCAGCTTGGAGGGGACAGGGCAGTACAATGAGCAGTTCTTC.

This clone has only a few counts. V and J are TRBV21-1 and TRBJ1-6; TRBD1 is the table's D call and was not checked against the DNA. TRBV21-1 is a documented pseudogene. The CDR3 extends over 20 amino acids. As DNA, the CDR3 is TGTGCCAGCAGCAATCACAAGGGGGACAGGCCGAAAAGACGGGTTTCACCCCTCCACTTT. It yields the protein CASSNHKGDRPKRRVSPLHF.

This chain uses TRBV5-1 with TRBJ1-1, with 9 bases identical to TRBD1. The length of the CDR3 is 14 residues. Trimming cost V 1 base and J 6 bases; bases outside gene matches: 4. Germline V gene lookup returns CDR1 SGHRS and CDR2 YFSETQ. This CDR3 is CASSLRQGGAEAFF. The CDR3 coding sequence is TGCGCCAGCAGCTTGAGACAGGGGGGTGCTGAAGCTTTCTTT.

The CDR3 DNA reads TGTGCCAGCAGTTTATCGGTGCTCAGCGGGACCTACAATGAGCAGTTCTTC. Protein: CASSLSVLSGTYNEQFF. The chain is built from TRBV27 and TRBJ2-1, with 7 nucleotides matching TRBD2. Trimming took 0 bases from V and 2 from J; bases not matched to a gene: 7. This CDR3 contains 17 residues. Looked up from germline, CDR1 is MNHEY and CDR2 is SMNVEV (reference sequence).

The chain links TRBV3-1 (or the pseudogene TRBV3-2) to TRBJ1-2; D gene uncertain. The CDR3 extends over 12 amino acids. Germline lookup yields CDR1 LGHDT and CDR2 YNNKEL (reference sequence). Trimming left V 3 bases short and J 4 bases short, with 6 bases between. The CDR3 protein is CASSHPAYGYTF. DNA for the CDR3: TGTGCCAGCAGCCACCCCGCCTATGGCTACACCTTC.

The rearrangement links TRBV5-1 to TRBJ2-3, with 10 positions matching TRBD2. The germline V gene encodes CDR1 SGHRS and CDR2 YFSETQ. CDR3 size: 16 residues. V lost 4 bases, J lost 0 bases, and 5 bases stayed unmatched. The CDR3 bases are TGCGCCAGCAGCCCCCGACTAGCGGGTAGCACAGATACGCAGTATTTT. Amino acids: CASSPRLAGSTDTQYF.

This chain connects TRBV20-1 to TRBJ1-1, with D uncertain. There are 16 residues in the CDR3. The ends were cut back, 3 bases at V and 2 bases at J, with 19 bases in the middle. Germline values: CDR1 DFQATT, CDR2 SNEGSKA (reference sequence). The CDR3 protein is CSASAANMDGNTEAFF. The CDR3 nucleotides are TGCAGTGCTAGTGCCGCTAATATGGACGGTAACACTGAAGCTTTCTTT.

The chain has TRBV10-2 and TRBJ1-6; possible D gene TRBD1, 5 bases. Germline assignment: CDR1 WSHSY and CDR2 SAAADI. CDR3 size: 16 residues. Trimming left V 2 bases short and J 9 bases short, with 17 bases between. In nucleotides, the CDR3 is TGCGCCAGCAGTGAGACCCCCGGGACTCCGGGTTCACCCCTCCACTTT. The encoded protein is CASSETPGTPGSPLHF.

The J gene is TRBJ2-1, the V gene TRBV5-1; D is undetermined. V lost 3 bases and J 9 bases, leaving 19 bases between the germline ends. The CDR3 is 15 amino acids. Germline values: CDR1 SGHRS, CDR2 YFSETQ. The CDR3 region is CASSSQQVAKGEQFF. The CDR3 region has the DNA TGCGCCAGCAGCTCCCAGCAGGTCGCGAAAGGTGAGCAGTTCTTC.

The chain uses TRBV24-1 and TRBJ1-5, with a possible D match to TRBD1 (6 bases). The CDR3 contains 14 residues. The V and J ends lost 9 bases and 0 bases respectively, with 11 bases between them. CDR1 KGHDR and CDR2 SFDVKD come from the germline V gene. CDR3 in DNA: TGTGCCACCGCCGACAGGTATAGCAATCAGCCCCAGCATTTT. Its translation: CATADRYSNQPQHF.

The V call is TRBV29-1, the J call TRBJ2-2; 7 bases agree with TRBD1. Germline loops: CDR1 SQVTM, CDR2 ANQGSEA. The CDR3 is 14 amino acids. V shed 3 bases and J 2 bases; nucleotides not matched to a gene: 3. CDR3 sequence reads: CSVDRQGNTGELFF. The CDR3 nucleotides read TGCAGCGTTGACCGACAGGGTAACACCGGGGAGCTGTTTTTT.

This clone occurred a few times. The chain has TRBV2 and TRBJ2-7; 10 bases are shared with TRBD2. The ends lost 10 bases at V and 5 bases at J; junction bases unmatched: 11. CDR1 and CDR2 (germline): SNHLY, FYNNEI. The CDR3 runs to 14 residues. The DNA of the CDR3 is TGTGCCATTGGGTCAGCGGGGGGGCTCAACGAGCAGTACTTC. Translated: CAIGSAGGLNEQYF.

The chain employs TRBV4-2 and TRBJ1-6, with 8 bases aligning to TRBD1. Germline V gene lookup returns CDR1 LGHNA and CDR2 YNFKEQ. V trimming: 3 bases; J trimming: 8 bases; junction bases outside the gene matches: 9. This CDR3 is 16 amino acids long. CDR3 in amino acids: CASSHTTGVEDSPLHF. The CDR3 DNA reads as TGTGCCAGCAGCCATACGACAGGGGTGGAGGATTCACCCCTCCACTTT.